This T cell receptor (beta chain) was documented in a study of regulatory T cells in long-lasting Graves disease. Study in general: By definition, persistent Graves' disease involved antithyroid drugs for over 5 years alongside positive TSH receptor antibodies.

As for time point: persistent/refractory GD, antithyroid drugs over 5 years with positive TRAb. Generation of the TCR library employed RNA extracted from PBMCs. Peripheral blood, at roughly 10 milliliters, went into EDTA tubes. This clonotype has at least ten counts. Building the TCR beta libraries relied on iRepertoire HTBI primers, and CDR3 regions underwent Arm-PCR. TCRdb independently ran MiXCR on the multiplex PCR reads; one entry per CDR3 protein. This sample has 400,000 to 500,000 distinct CDR3 sequences, with approximately 21% found just once. Sample: peripheral blood mononuclear cells (PBMCs), taken when the disease was refractory, from a patient treated with antithyroid drugs. This receptor was obtained from a female donor with Graves disease.

CDR3 sequence reads: CASRDSWRELFF. The CDR3 nucleotides are TGTGCCAGTAGAGATTCATGGAGGGAGCTGTTTTTT. The rearrangement joins TRBV6-1 to TRBJ2-2; D gene uncertain. The CDR3 is 12 residues long. Trimming took off 9 bases at V and 9 bases at J, with 14 bases between the two ends. Germline V gene lookup returns CDR1 MNHNS and CDR2 SASEGT.